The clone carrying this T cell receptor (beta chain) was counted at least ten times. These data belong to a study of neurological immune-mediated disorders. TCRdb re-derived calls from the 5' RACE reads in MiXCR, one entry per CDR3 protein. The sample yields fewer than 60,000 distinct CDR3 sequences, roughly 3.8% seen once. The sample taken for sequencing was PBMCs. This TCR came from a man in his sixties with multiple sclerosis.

The DNA for the CDR3 is TGCGCCAGCAGCTTGAGTCGACAGGGGCCCTACGAGCAGTACTTC. Translated, it gives CASSLSRQGPYEQYF. This chain uses TRBV5-1 with TRBJ2-7, with 8 nucleotides matching TRBD1. The CDR3 runs 15 residues. With V trimmed by 1 base and J by 2 bases, 5 bases remained unmatched. Germline V lookup: CDR1 SGHRS, CDR2 YFSETQ.